What follows are 29 T cell receptor beta chains derived from one specimen sequenced in a study of T cell responses to AZD1222 COVID-19 vaccine. TCRdb keeps only in-frame clones here, not all; method: immunoSEQ multiplex PCR. The sample lists approximately 150,000 clones; 92% were seen once. Sequencing used peripheral blood, obtained 28 days after the second AZD1222 dose. The receptors stem from an adult who received the AZD1222 COVID-19 vaccine.

On this clone: One end of the junction fails to match germline, which may point to a read error. The rearrangement joins TRBV5-6 to TRBJ2-1; D may be TRBD2 (5 bases). This CDR3 is built from 14 residues. In germline, CDR1 is SGHDT, CDR2 YYEEEE. The CDR3: CASRLGIGSVEQFF. CDR3 nucleotide sequence: TGTGCCAGCAGATTGGGTATAGGGAGTGTTGAGCAGTTCTTC.

A note on this clone: Other DNA sequences from this sample encode an identical CDR3 as well. This chain connects TRBV11-2 to TRBJ1-5; 7 bases are shared with TRBD1. J gave up 2 bases and V 5 bases, and 3 bases lay outside the gene matches. Germline V lookup: CDR1 SGHAT, CDR2 FQNNGV. The CDR3 runs 14 residues. The CDR3 bases are TGTGCCAGCAGCCTTACAGGGGGCAATCAGCCCCAGCATTTT. It specifies CASSLTGGNQPQHF.

The CDR3 loop reads CASLDSDLGNSPLHF. CDR3 DNA: TGTGCCAGCCTCGACTCCGACTTGGGCAATTCACCCCTCCACTTT. V and J are TRBV5-4 and TRBJ1-6; D not certain. V was cut by 7 bases and J by 7 bases, with 18 bases left in between. CDR3 length: 15 amino acids. Germline lookup yields CDR1 SGHNT and CDR2 YYREEE (reference sequence).

This clone was picked up one time. V gene TRBV15 combines with J gene TRBJ1-2; D gene uncertain. Trimming took off 1 base at V and 6 bases at J, with 12 bases between the two ends. The CDR3 loop spans 14 amino acids. Germline CDR1 reads LNHNV; CDR2 reads YYDKDF (reference sequence). The CDR3 is CATSRVGGLHGYTF. In DNA form, the CDR3 reads TGTGCCACCAGCAGAGTCGGTGGGCTTCATGGCTACACCTTC.

This chain uses TRBV11-1 with TRBJ1-6, with D possibly TRBD1 on 6 matching bases. The CDR3 has 17 amino acids. Germline V gene data show CDR1 as SGHAT and CDR2 as FQDESV (reference sequence). V lost 0 bases to trimming and J lost 5 bases, with 14 bases between them. For the CDR3, the DNA is TGTGCCAGCAGCTTAGCCCCAGGGCAGGGGCATAATTCACCCCTCCACTTT. Its protein product is CASSLAPGQGHNSPLHF.

This clone appeared a single time. This chain connects TRBV30 to TRBJ2-7; 11 bases line up with TRBD2. Germline lookup yields CDR1 GTSNPN and CDR2 SVGIG (reference sequence). The junction had 8 bases not matched to a gene; V was cut back by 5 bases and J by 5 bases. CDR3 length: 14 amino acids. CDR3 residues: CAWGRLAGIHEQYF. The CDR3 DNA is TGTGCCTGGGGTAGACTAGCGGGAATCCACGAGCAGTACTTC.

The chain recombines TRBV7-2 with TRBJ2-1; 8 bases are a match to TRBD2. The length of the CDR3 is 16 residues. The J segment lost 10 bases and the V segment lost 3 bases, leaving 14 bases of the junction unmatched. CDR1 is SGHTA and CDR2 is FQGNSA in the germline V gene. The CDR3: CASSFGVAGTGGEQFF. The CDR3 DNA is TGTGCCAGCAGCTTTGGCGTAGCGGGGACGGGGGGCGAGCAGTTCTTC.

In DNA, the CDR3 is TGTGCCAGCAGTCGAGGGATGGAAGGCCAGCCCCAGCATTTT. It is translated as CASSRGMEGQPQHF. This chain uses TRBV27 with TRBJ1-5; D gene uncertain. V was trimmed by 5 bases and J by 7 bases, leaving 15 bases between them. CDR1 is MNHEY and CDR2 is SMNVEV in the germline V gene (reference sequence). The CDR3 sequence is 14 residues long.

The rearrangement links TRBV7-2 to TRBJ1-1; D ambiguous. In germline, CDR1 is SGHTA, CDR2 FQGNSA. Trimming pared 5 bases from V and 4 bases from J, leaving 26 bases between. This CDR3 is 18 amino acids long. CDR3 DNA sequence: TGTGCCAGCAGCCCAGCAGTGATCCTGAGCTTCCGGGGCACTGAAGCTTTCTTT. Protein: CASSPAVILSFRGTEAFF. Filled out from reference TRBV7-2 and TRBJ1-1, the complete variable domain reads GAGVSQSPSNKVTEKGKDVELRCDPISGHTALYWYRQSLGQGLEFLIYFQGNSAPDKSGLPSDRFSAERTGGSVSTLTIQRTQQEDSAVYLCASSPAVILSFRGTEAFFGQGTRLTVV.

Here the CDR3 DNA reads TGTGCCAGCAGTGAATATGGGGACCCGCCTCCCGGGGAGCTGTTTTTT. Translation: CASSEYGDPPPGELFF. The V gene is TRBV25-1, the J gene TRBJ2-2; D might be TRBD1 or TRBD2, each matching 5 bases. This CDR3 has 16 amino acids. V lost 0 bases and J 6 bases, leaving 14 bases between the germline ends. CDR1 and CDR2 from the germline V gene are MGHDK and SYGVNS.

The chain carries TRBV28 and TRBJ1-2, with D perhaps TRBD1 (6 bases). V shed 4 bases and J shed 2 bases, with 8 bases lying between them. This CDR3 has 13 residues. CDR1 is MDHEN and CDR2 is SYDVKM in the germline V gene. The CDR3 DNA follows: TGTGCCAGCAGTTCGGGGGCCAACTATGGCTACACCTTC. Its translation: CASSSGANYGYTF.

The chain links TRBV2 to TRBJ1-1; D remains unclear. This CDR3 has 11 residues. Germline-derived CDR1 and CDR2 are SNHLY and FYNNEI. Trimming left V 6 bases short and J 5 bases short, with 7 bases between. The chain's CDR3 is CASSSRTEAFF. The CDR3 DNA reads TGTGCCAGCAGCTCGAGGACTGAAGCTTTCTTT.

The DNA of the CDR3 is TGTGCCAGCAGCGTAGGCGCGAGCAATCAGCCCCAGCATTTT. Protein product: CASSVGASNQPQHF. J is TRBJ1-5 and V is TRBV9; D is undetermined. The CDR3 is made up of 14 amino acids. V shed 0 bases and J shed 1 base, with 5 bases lying between them. Germline V lookup: CDR1 SGDLS, CDR2 YYNGEE.

This chain links TRBV6-5 with TRBJ1-2, with a possible D match to TRBD1 (5 bases). Germline assignment: CDR1 MNHEY and CDR2 SVGAGI. The CDR3 length is 13 residues. The V end was cut by 6 bases, the J end by 3 bases, with 11 bases between. CDR3 sequence (DNA): TGTGCCAGCAGATCTTCGGGGGACTATGGCTACACCTTC. Amino acid sequence: CASRSSGDYGYTF.

The chain carries TRBV12-5 and TRBJ1-4, with 7 bases lining up with TRBD1. Germline V gene data show CDR1 as LGHNT and CDR2 as FRNRAP. Losses at the gene ends were 1 base for V and 8 bases for J; bases not matched to a gene: 13. The CDR3 totals 17 residues. Here the CDR3 DNA reads TGTGCTAGTGGTTTGGGCAAAACTGACAGGGACGACGAAAAACTGTTTTTT. Translated, it gives CASGLGKTDRDDEKLFF.

This chain connects TRBV7-9 to TRBJ1-4, with 9 nucleotides matching TRBD1. V gave up 2 bases and J gave up 7 bases; unmatched junction bases: 8. CDR1 is SEHNR and CDR2 is FQNEAQ in the germline V gene (reference sequence). The CDR3 is 16 residues long. CDR3 in DNA: TGTGCCAGCAGCTTACCCTATACAGGGGGCAGTGAAAAACTGTTTTTT. Amino acids: CASSLPYTGGSEKLFF. The complete variable domain, with remaining parts taken from reference TRBV7-9 and TRBJ1-4, reads DTGVSQNPRHKITKRGQNVTFRCDPISEHNRLYWYRQTLGQGPEFLTYFQNEAQLEKSRLLSDRFSAERPKGSFSTLEIQRTEQGDSAMYLCASSLPYTGGSEKLFFGSGTQLSVL.

The V and J genes are TRBV29-1 and TRBJ1-1; tentatively, D is TRBD1 (6 bases). V shed 3 bases and J shed 1 base, with 12 bases lying between them. The CDR3 runs 14 residues. The V gene's germline CDR1 is SQVTM and CDR2 ANQGSEA. CDR3 loop: CSVDRGGGNTEAFF. The CDR3 nucleotides are TGCAGCGTTGACAGGGGTGGAGGGAACACTGAAGCTTTCTTT. Drawing the rest from reference TRBV29-1 and TRBJ1-1, the complete variable domain is SAVISQKPSRDICQRGTSLTIQCQVDSQVTMMFWYRQQPGQSLTLIATANQGSEATYESGFVIDKFPISRPNLTFSTLTVSNMSPEDSSIYLCSVDRGGGNTEAFFGQGTRLTVV.

The chain employs TRBV29-1 and TRBJ1-2; TRBD1 might be the D (5 bases). Germline CDR1 and CDR2: SQVTM and ANQGSEA. Between the trimmed V and J ends, which lost 7 bases and 0 bases, there was a span of 21 bases. The length of the CDR3 is 16 residues. CDR3: CSAGGGPLSTNYGYTF. The CDR3 DNA reads as TGCAGCGCCGGGGGAGGACCCCTCTCTACTAACTATGGCTACACCTTC.

The rearrangement uses TRBV29-1 and TRBJ1-5, with no clear D. V was pared by 4 bases and J by 6 bases, with 10 bases between. The germline V gene encodes CDR1 SQVTM and CDR2 ANQGSEA. The CDR3 sequence is 12 residues long. The CDR3 nucleotides are TGCAGCGTTGCTGATGCGAGTCAGCCCCAGCATTTT. It specifies CSVADASQPQHF. Complete variable domain (other parts from reference TRBV29-1 and TRBJ1-5): SAVISQKPSRDICQRGTSLTIQCQVDSQVTMMFWYRQQPGQSLTLIATANQGSEATYESGFVIDKFPISRPNLTFSTLTVSNMSPEDSSIYLCSVADASQPQHFGDGTRLSIL.

This chain links TRBV11-2 with TRBJ1-1; 8 positions agree with TRBD1. This CDR3 comprises 15 residues. Germline CDR1 is SGHAT and CDR2 is FQNNGV. The trim removed 6 bases at V and 10 bases at J, leaving 16 bases unmatched. The CDR3 spells CASSKSPEAGGRAFF. The CDR3 coding sequence is TGTGCCAGCAGTAAAAGCCCTGAGGCAGGGGGCAGAGCTTTCTTT.

The V and J genes are TRBV3-1 (or the pseudogene TRBV3-2) and TRBJ2-1; 13 bases map to TRBD2. Germline lookup yields CDR1 LGHDT and CDR2 YNNKEL (reference sequence). With 4 bases clipped from V and 0 bases from J, the junction kept 12 bases outside the gene matches. The CDR3 has 20 amino acids. CDR3 DNA: TGTGCCAGCAGCCGGACTAGCGGGAGCTCTAGTCCCACCTCCTACAATGAGCAGTTCTTC. Protein product: CASSRTSGSSSPTSYNEQFF.

This clone has just one count. The chain has TRBV6-4 and TRBJ1-6; D call uncertain. V shed 0 bases and J shed 6 bases, with 6 bases lying between them. Germline V gene lookup returns CDR1 MRHNA and CDR2 SNTAGT. The CDR3 extends over 14 amino acids. In DNA form, the CDR3 reads TGTGCCAGCAGTGACTCTTGGGGTAATTCACCCCTCCACTTT. Protein sequence: CASSDSWGNSPLHF.

The J gene is TRBJ2-7, the V gene TRBV5-3; TRBD1 is a possible D gene (5 bases). TRBV5-3 is given ORF status, its function remaining uncertain. The CDR3 totals 16 residues. V gave up 5 bases and J gave up 4 bases, with 22 bases separating them. CDR3 bases: TGTGCCAGAAGTTGGGCAGGGTCGGGTTCGCAGTACGAGCAGTACGTC. It encodes CARSWAGSGSQYEQYV.

V is TRBV6-5 and J is TRBJ2-1; either TRBD1 or TRBD2 may fit D (5 bases each). CDR3 size: 12 residues. Germline V gene lookup returns CDR1 MNHEY and CDR2 SVGAGI. Deletions cut 5 bases from V and 11 bases from J, with 13 bases between. The CDR3 loop is CASSRTGRQQFF. The CDR3 nucleotides read TGTGCCAGCAGTCGAACGGGGCGCCAGCAGTTCTTC.

The gene calls are TRBV4-3 and TRBJ1-3; 9 bases fit TRBD1. The CDR3 spans 16 residues. Germline CDR1 and CDR2: LGHNA and YSLEER. J lost 2 bases, V lost 0 bases, and 2 bases had no gene match. The CDR3 region has the DNA TGCGCCAGCAGCCAAGACCACAGGGGGCCTGGAAACACCATATATTTT. Its protein is CASSQDHRGPGNTIYF.

The rearrangement uses TRBV4-1 and TRBJ2-2, with 8 bases aligning to TRBD1. Germline V gene sequence: CDR1 MGHRA, CDR2 YSYEKL. CDR3 length: 15 amino acids. Trimming at V came to 6 bases and at J to 5 bases, leaving 8 bases not matched to a gene. The CDR3 DNA follows: TGCGCCAGCAGACTTACAGGGGGATCAACCGGGGAGCTGTTTTTT. This sequence encodes CASRLTGGSTGELFF.

The chain is built from TRBV5-1 and TRBJ1-5, with no clear D. The CDR3 is 13 residues long. The germline V gene encodes CDR1 SGHRS and CDR2 YFSETQ. The V end was cut by 5 bases, the J end by 5 bases, with 11 bases between. CDR3 loop: CASSAGPDQPQHF. CDR3 DNA sequence: TGCGCCAGCAGTGCAGGACCGGATCAGCCCCAGCATTTT.

For this clone: At the DNA level, this CDR3 is encoded by other sequences in the same sample as well. This chain uses TRBV28 with TRBJ1-2, with D tentatively TRBD1 (5 bases). The CDR3 totals 13 residues. V was pared by 5 bases and J by 3 bases, with 10 bases between. Germline CDR1 is MDHEN and CDR2 is SYDVKM. The CDR3 DNA is TGTGCCAGCAGTCCAGGGACGGACTATGGCTACACCTTC. Translated: CASSPGTDYGYTF.

This clone was observed once. This chain links TRBV11-3 with TRBJ1-5; D is perhaps TRBD1 (5 bases). Deletions cut 3 bases from V and 1 base from J, with 16 bases between. CDR3 size: 17 residues. From germline, CDR1 is SGHNT and CDR2 YENEEA. CDR3 protein: CASSFPGARGSNQPQHF. The CDR3 DNA sequence: TGTGCCAGCAGCTTTCCAGGAGCCCGGGGGAGCAATCAGCCCCAGCATTTT.